Listed here are 26 T cell receptor beta chains from one sample, sequenced in a study of blood T cells in healthy people across ages. Primed by a sample-barcoded 5' primer and a J-beta primer mix, a second PCR proceeded for roughly 7 to 12 cycles. TCRdb re-derived calls from the 5' RACE reads in MiXCR, one entry per CDR3 protein. The sample carries some 760,000 distinct CDR3 sequences, 20% to 25% recorded once. This sample also belongs to another study, concerning T cells of mothers and their children.

The sequenced sample consisted of blood. Source of these receptors: a boy between 10 and 17 years old in good health.

V is TRBV7-2 and J is TRBJ2-3, with TRBD2 matching over 13 bases. The ends lost 4 bases at V and 6 bases at J; junction bases unmatched: 10. There are 17 residues in the CDR3. The germline V gene has CDR1 SGHTA and CDR2 FQGNSA. The CDR3 sequence: CASSSRLAGGVADTQYF. As DNA, the CDR3 is TGTGCCAGCAGCTCGAGACTAGCGGGGGGCGTGGCGGATACGCAGTATTTT.

The chain joins TRBV12-3 or TRBV12-4 to TRBJ2-5; 7 bases line up with TRBD1. The CDR3 covers 14 residues. V was pared by 8 bases and J by 5 bases, with 11 bases of the junction left unmatched. The CDR3 loop is CASGRDSMMETQYF. Here the CDR3 DNA reads TGTGCCAGCGGTAGGGACAGTATGATGGAGACCCAGTACTTC.

This clonotype was counted a few times. The rearrangement joins TRBV29-1 to TRBJ2-5; tentatively, D is TRBD1 or TRBD2 (5 bases each). CDR3 size: 13 residues. Germline assignment: CDR1 SQVTM and CDR2 ANQGSEA. Trimming left V 7 bases short and J 1 base short, with 13 bases between. The CDR3 DNA follows: TGCAGCGCCGCCTGGGGACCCCAAGAGACCCAGTACTTC. Translation: CSAAWGPQETQYF.

The chain joins TRBV13 to TRBJ2-7; TRBD1 agrees at 10 bases. The CDR3 is 16 amino acids. The germline V gene has CDR1 PRHDT and CDR2 FYEKMQ (reference sequence). The trim removed 5 bases at V and 4 bases at J, leaving 11 bases unmatched. CDR3 coding DNA: TGTGCCAGCAGCCCACGCCGGGACAGGGGAGGATACGAGCAGTACTTC. Encoded protein: CASSPRRDRGGYEQYF.

This clonotype appeared a few times. CDR3 sequence: CASSLIGIPKVAFF. DNA of the CDR3: TGTGCCAGCAGCTTAATAGGGATCCCTAAAGTGGCTTTCTTT. The chain carries TRBV3-1 and TRBJ1-1; no clear D gene. This CDR3 is 14 amino acids long. Trimming pared 5 bases from V and 11 bases from J, leaving 21 bases between. Germline CDR1 and CDR2: LGHDT and YNNKEL (reference sequence).

J is TRBJ2-1 and V is TRBV15; 8 nucleotides align to TRBD2. The CDR3 runs 18 residues. In germline, CDR1 is LNHNV, CDR2 YYDKDF (reference sequence). J was trimmed by 4 bases and V by 0 bases; bases with no gene match: 11. In nucleotides, the CDR3 is TGTGCCACCAGCAGAGAGGGCTTAGCGGGACGGACGTACAATGAGCAGTTCTTC. It translates to CATSREGLAGRTYNEQFF.

This clonotype appeared many times. The V call is TRBV2, the J call TRBJ2-7, with D possibly being TRBD2 (6 bases). The CDR3 loop spans 13 amino acids. The germline V and J ends were trimmed by 4 bases and 4 bases, with 11 bases remaining between them. Per the germline V gene, CDR1 is SNHLY and CDR2 is FYNNEI. This chain's CDR3 is CASSGGEPYEQYF. The CDR3 DNA reads TGTGCCAGCAGTGGGGGGGAACCATACGAGCAGTACTTC.

This clonotype was seen a few times. This chain uses TRBV5-1 with TRBJ1-1; 7 bases align to TRBD1. The CDR3 has 17 residues. CDR1 is SGHRS and CDR2 is YFSETQ in the germline V gene. Losses at the gene ends were 6 bases for V and 0 bases for J; bases not matched to a gene: 14. CDR3 nucleotide sequence: TGCGCCAGCAACCATTCAGGGGGAGGGCCCATGAACACTGAAGCTTTCTTT. Protein product: CASNHSGGGPMNTEAFF.

V usage is TRBV28 and J usage is TRBJ2-5, with TRBD2 identical over 8 bases. Germline CDR1 is MDHEN and CDR2 is SYDVKM. This CDR3 is built from 16 residues. J was trimmed by 4 bases and V by 4 bases; bases with no gene match: 11. In DNA, the CDR3 is TGTGCCAGCAGTTCCGAGCCAGCGGGAGCGTTAGAGACCCAGTACTTC. This translates into CASSSEPAGALETQYF.

Details on this clonotype: The junction shows a germline mismatch at one end, possibly a read error. DNA of the CDR3: TGTGCCAGTAGCTCGGGGACGGCTTCTATTAAAACCTTCTATGGCCACACCTTC. Residues: CASSSGTASIKTFYGHTF. The V and J genes are TRBV7-9 and TRBJ1-2; D may be TRBD1 (5 bases). The CDR3 has 18 amino acids. Germline CDR1 and CDR2: SEHNR and FQNEAQ (reference sequence).

This clonotype was observed a handful of times. The rearrangement joins TRBV15 to TRBJ2-7; the match to TRBD1 covers 7 bases. The CDR3 covers 15 residues. The germline V gene encodes CDR1 LNHNV and CDR2 YYDKDF (reference sequence). V trimming: 0 bases; J trimming: 8 bases; junction bases outside the gene matches: 10. Here the CDR3 reads CATSRDLARGHKQYF. Here the CDR3 DNA reads TGTGCCACCAGCAGAGATTTGGCGAGGGGGCACAAGCAGTACTTC.

V and J are TRBV14 and TRBJ2-1; D gene ambiguous. Trimming stripped 3 bases from V and 5 bases from J, with 8 bases between. The CDR3 runs to 13 residues. From germline, CDR1 is SGHDN and CDR2 FVKESK. CDR3 DNA: TGTGCCAGCAGCCATATGGATGACAATGAGCAGTTCTTC. This encodes CASSHMDDNEQFF.

This clonotype was picked up a small number of times. The chain links TRBV24-1 to TRBJ2-7; TRBD1 matches 9 bases. The CDR3 spans 15 residues. V lost 4 bases to trimming and J lost 5 bases; unmatched junction nucleotides: 8. CDR1 is KGHDR and CDR2 is SFDVKD in the germline V gene. The CDR3 DNA sequence: TGTGCCACCAGTGAAGAGGACAGGGGTTGGGACGAGCAGTACTTC. It translates to CATSEEDRGWDEQYF.

This clonotype has just a few counts. This chain uses TRBV27 with TRBJ2-4; tentative D call: TRBD2 (5 bases). In germline, CDR1 is MNHEY, CDR2 SMNVEV (reference sequence). Trimming stripped 5 bases from V and 8 bases from J, with 16 bases between. The CDR3 has 14 amino acids. The CDR3 nucleotides read TGTGCCAGCAGTCCCCTGGACGGGATGTACATTCAGTACTTC. Protein product: CASSPLDGMYIQYF.

The chain links TRBV15 to TRBJ2-2, with TRBD2 identical over 12 bases. Germline V gene lookup returns CDR1 LNHNV and CDR2 YYDKDF (reference sequence). V shed 4 bases and J 5 bases; nucleotides not matched to a gene: 8. The CDR3 contains 17 residues. The CDR3 bases are TGTGCCACCAGCAAGACTAGCGGGAGAGGGTTTACCGGGGAGCTGTTTTTT. Its protein product is CATSKTSGRGFTGELFF.

This clonotype showed up just a few times. Without the conserved terminal phenylalanine or tryptophan, this CDR3 likely stems from a read error. The chain has TRBV12-5 and TRBJ1-5; D is perhaps TRBD1 (5 bases). From germline, CDR1 is LGHNT and CDR2 FRNRAP. The ends were cut back, 6 bases at V and 7 bases at J, with 13 bases in the middle. CDR3 size: 13 residues. The CDR3, as DNA: TGTGCTAGTGGACATCAGGGTGCCCAGCCCCAGCATCTT. Its protein product is CASGHQGAQPQHL.

This clonotype has a handful of counts. The chain employs TRBV5-1 and TRBJ2-7; TRBD1 is a possible D gene (5 bases). The CDR3 is 13 amino acids. CDR1 is SGHRS, CDR2 YFSETQ, per germline. Trimming took 2 bases from V and 6 from J, leaving 12 bases between them. The CDR3 spells CASSFRSGSEQYF. In DNA form, the CDR3 reads TGCGCCAGCAGCTTCCGATCAGGGTCCGAGCAGTACTTC.

The chain has TRBV12-3 or TRBV12-4 and TRBJ1-3, with TRBD1 matching over 7 bases. CDR3 length equals 19 residues. With 6 bases clipped from V and 0 bases from J, the junction kept 17 bases outside the gene matches. The CDR3 DNA sequence: TGTGCCAGCAGGATAATACCGTGGACAGGTTCCCGCTCTGGAAACACCATATATTTT. It yields the protein CASRIIPWTGSRSGNTIYF.

V and J are TRBV7-8 and TRBJ2-5; D ambiguous. The CDR3 contains 15 residues. Looked up from germline, CDR1 is SGHVS and CDR2 is FQNEAQ. Between the trimmed V and J ends, which lost 6 bases and 3 bases, there was a span of 17 bases. DNA for the CDR3: TGTGCCAGCAGTTCTCTGATCTTAAAAGAAGAGACCCAGTACTTC. As protein: CASSSLILKEETQYF.

This chain uses TRBV9 with TRBJ2-1; 12 bases are a match to TRBD2. Germline trimming cut 3 bases from V and 5 bases from J; bases unmatched to any gene: 0. Germline V gives CDR1 SGDLS, CDR2 YYNGEE. This CDR3 has 14 residues. CDR3 in DNA: TGTGCCAGCAGCGCTAGCGGGGGGGACAATGAGCAGTTCTTC. Translation: CASSASGGDNEQFF.

The chain joins TRBV20-1 to TRBJ2-1; TRBD2 might be the D (5 bases). V gave up 5 bases and J gave up 10 bases, with 18 bases separating them. This CDR3 contains 13 residues. The germline V gene encodes CDR1 DFQATT and CDR2 SNEGSKA (reference sequence). The CDR3 here is CSALGRVSGEQFF. CDR3 bases: TGCAGTGCTCTAGGAAGGGTGTCGGGAGAGCAGTTCTTC.

The CDR3 sequence is CASSAKVTGAYGYTF. CDR3 nucleotide sequence: TGTGCCAGCAGCGCCAAGGTAACAGGGGCCTATGGCTACACCTTC. The rearrangement joins TRBV9 to TRBJ1-2; TRBD1 matches at 7 bases. CDR3 length: 15 amino acids. Germline-derived CDR1 and CDR2 are SGDLS and YYNGEE. V shed 3 bases, J shed 4 bases, and the junction held 9 bases outside the gene matches.

This clonotype has just a few counts. This CDR3 reads CASSQGQVSYEQYF. DNA for the CDR3: TGCGCCAGCAGTCAGGGACAGGTTTCCTACGAGCAGTACTTC. V usage is TRBV4-3 and J usage is TRBJ2-7; 8 nucleotides align to TRBD1. Germline V gene data show CDR1 as LGHNA and CDR2 as YSLEER. Trimming cost V 6 bases and J 1 base; bases outside gene matches: 5. The CDR3 runs to 14 residues.

The chain recombines TRBV4-3 with TRBJ2-5; no clear D. Germline V CDR1 and CDR2: LGHNA, YSLEER. CDR3 length: 15 residues. With 0 bases removed from V and 6 bases from J, the gap between germline ends came to 14 bases. CDR3 sequence: CASSQDRRGMKTQYF. CDR3 coding DNA: TGCGCCAGCAGCCAAGATAGGCGTGGAATGAAGACCCAGTACTTC.

This clonotype came up many times. The gene calls are TRBV12-3 or TRBV12-4 and TRBJ2-2; D is unresolved. The CDR3 sequence is 16 residues long. V lost 7 bases and J 1 base, leaving 16 bases between the germline ends. The CDR3 loop reads CASTKNRIENTGELFF. CDR3 coding DNA: TGTGCCAGCACCAAAAACCGGATCGAGAACACCGGGGAGCTGTTTTTT.

This chain connects TRBV3-1 to TRBJ2-5, with TRBD2 as a possible D gene (6 bases). With the DNA end fitting TRBJ2-1 better, the J assignment may be wrong. Germline loops: CDR1 LGHDT, CDR2 YNNKEL (reference sequence). The CDR3 totals 16 residues. The CDR3 sequence: CASSQDGRGWYNEQFF. Written as DNA, the CDR3 is TGTGCCAGCAGCCAAGACGGCCGGGGGTGGTACAATGAGCAGTTCTTC.